The present entry profiles one TCR beta chain with its context. Its antigen is unknown. This entry belongs to a study of T cell repertoires in cytomegalovirus infection. On the study more broadly: Signatures in public TCR beta sequences pointed to both CMV infection and matching HLA type.

Germline CDR1 SGHRS, CDR2 YFSETQ. There are 13 residues in the CDR3. Trimming shortened V by 1 base and J by 8 bases, and 9 bases separated the two germline ends. Whole-study results and caveats: CMV carriers having the relevant HLA were flagged by cumulative public TCR beta family frequency. The ex vivo response was dominated by HLA-C-restricted CMV-specific TCR beta clonotypes.

TCRdb ran MiXCR on the reads and lists one entry per CDR3 protein. Here the sample spans approximately 700,000 distinct CDR3 sequences, roughly 36% being singletons. The sample taken for sequencing was PBMCs. This chain joins TRBV5-1 and TRBJ1-4; D remains unclear. The sequence derives from a human donor in good health (CMV status not recorded). Some clones in this sample may be carry-over from other donors' samples. In DNA form, the CDR3 reads TGCGCCAGCAGCTTGAACCCGCTGGAAAAACTGTTTTTT. Translating it yields CASSLNPLEKLFF. Together with reference TRBV5-1 and TRBJ1-4, the CDR3 gives the full variable domain: KAGVTQTPRYLIKTRGQQVTLSCSPISGHRSVSWYQQTPGQGLQFLFEYFSETQRNKGNFPGRFSGRQFSNSRSEMNVSTLELGDSALYLCASSLNPLEKLFFGSGTQLSVL.